These 18 T cell receptor beta chains share one sample of origin, sequenced in a study of T cell responses to AZD1222 COVID-19 vaccine. Clones were read by immunoSEQ multiplex PCR, and TCRdb kept only the in-frame ones, dropping some. This table has 100,000 to 150,000 clones, more than 75% appearing once. This sample comprised peripheral blood, obtained 28 days after the second AZD1222 dose. These receptors all stem from an adult who received the AZD1222 COVID-19 vaccine.

The J gene is TRBJ1-5, the V gene TRBV6-1, with a weak D call TRBD1 (6 bases). The CDR3 totals 14 residues. Deletions cut 2 bases from V and 6 bases from J, with 11 bases between. Germline CDR1 MNHNS, CDR2 SASEGT. The CDR3 DNA sequence: TGTGCCAGCAGTGAACGCGGGGGCGGTCAGCCCCAGCATTTT. It yields the protein CASSERGGGQPQHF.

This chain uses TRBV21-1 with TRBJ2-2; the table's TRBD2 call for D was not verified on the DNA. TRBV21-1 is described as a pseudogene. The CDR3 runs 19 residues. Here the CDR3 reads CASSKAASGRAGNTGELFF. The CDR3 DNA reads as TGTGCCAGCAGCAAGGCGGCTAGCGGGAGGGCCGGGAACACCGGGGAGCTGTTTTTT.

A few counts support this clone. The chain employs TRBV27 and TRBJ1-1; D not certain. Germline V gene data show CDR1 as MNHEY and CDR2 as SMNVEV (reference sequence). This CDR3 has 13 residues. The V gene lost 2 bases and the J gene lost 11 bases, with 15 bases spanning the gap. The DNA for the CDR3 is TGTGCCAGCAGTTTAAAGGTTTCGGGAAACGCTTTCTTT. As protein: CASSLKVSGNAFF.

The rearrangement links TRBV9 to TRBJ2-3; 7 bases are shared with TRBD2. The V segment lost 7 bases and the J segment 0 bases; nucleotides outside the gene matches: 5. The germline gives CDR1 SGDLS, CDR2 YYNGEE. This CDR3 has 14 residues. CDR3 DNA sequence: TGTGCCAGCCAAGTTAGCGGGAGCACAGATACGCAGTATTTT. Translating it yields CASQVSGSTDTQYF.

The chain recombines TRBV11-2 with TRBJ2-1; TRBD2 matches at 11 bases. In germline, CDR1 is SGHAT, CDR2 FQNNGV. The CDR3 runs to 16 residues. V shed 5 bases and J 0 bases; nucleotides not matched to a gene: 3. The CDR3 coding sequence is TGTGCCAGCAGCCGAACTAGCGGGAGCTCCTACAATGAGCAGTTCTTC. It yields the protein CASSRTSGSSYNEQFF.

The chain employs TRBV6-5 and TRBJ2-1; D unclear. The CDR3 length is 15 residues. Germline V CDR1 and CDR2: MNHEY, SVGAGI. V was clipped by 2 bases and J by 0 bases, with 8 bases between them. As DNA, the CDR3 is TGTGCCAGCAGTTACGCCACCAGCTCCTACAATGAGCAGTTCTTC. It yields the protein CASSYATSSYNEQFF.

V and J are TRBV19 and TRBJ2-1, with unresolved D. V was clipped by 5 bases and J by 2 bases, with 7 bases between them. Germline CDR1 reads LNHDA; CDR2 reads SQIVND (reference sequence). This CDR3 spans 13 amino acids. The CDR3 DNA follows: TGTGCCAGTAGTCTCGACACCTACAATGAGCAGTTCTTC. The encoded protein is CASSLDTYNEQFF.

This chain links TRBV18 with TRBJ1-1; D gene ambiguous. V gave up 3 bases and J gave up 5 bases, with 10 bases separating them. Germline CDR1 reads KGHSH; CDR2 reads LQKENI. The length of the CDR3 is 13 residues. The CDR3 loop reads CASSPNSGTEAFF. The CDR3 DNA is TGTGCCAGCTCACCCAATTCCGGGACTGAAGCTTTCTTT.

The chain combines TRBV20-1 with TRBJ2-5; no firm D call. Germline V lookup: CDR1 DFQATT, CDR2 SNEGSKA (reference sequence). This CDR3 spans 13 amino acids. V lost 3 bases and J 1 base, leaving 9 bases between the germline ends. This CDR3 is CSASDDRQETQYF. The CDR3 DNA sequence: TGCAGTGCTAGTGACGATCGCCAAGAGACCCAGTACTTC.

This chain links TRBV3-1 (or the pseudogene TRBV3-2) with TRBJ1-2, with TRBD1 matching 7 bases. The CDR3 totals 15 residues. Germline CDR1 and CDR2: LGHDT and YNNKEL (reference sequence). Trimming took 0 bases from V and 4 from J; bases not matched to a gene: 5. The CDR3 spells CASSQDPAGGYGYTF. In DNA form, the CDR3 reads TGTGCCAGCAGCCAAGATCCGGCAGGGGGCTATGGCTACACCTTC.

The chain uses TRBV5-6 and TRBJ2-7; TRBD1 aligns across 9 bases. V trimming: 4 bases; J trimming: 3 bases; junction bases outside the gene matches: 11. This CDR3 spans 16 amino acids. CDR1 and CDR2 (germline): SGHDT, YYEEEE. CDR3: CASSPSPGQGFYEQYF. Here the CDR3 DNA reads TGTGCCAGCAGCCCTTCTCCGGGACAGGGTTTCTACGAGCAGTACTTC.

The genes are TRBV7-2 and TRBJ1-2; D is undetermined. This CDR3 has 12 residues. Germline CDR1 SGHTA, CDR2 FQGNSA. Deletions cut 5 bases from V and 6 bases from J, with 10 bases between. CDR3: CASSPYGNGYTF. The CDR3 DNA is TGTGCCAGCAGCCCGTATGGAAATGGCTACACCTTC.

This clone was observed a few times. J is TRBJ1-1 and V is TRBV13; 10 bases fit TRBD1. CDR1 and CDR2 from the germline V gene are PRHDT and FYEKMQ (reference sequence). V shed 4 bases, J shed 2 bases, and the junction held 7 bases outside the gene matches. The CDR3 loop spans 16 amino acids. The CDR3 DNA sequence: TGTGCCAGCAGCTCGCCGGGACAGGGGCTAAACACTGAAGCTTTCTTT. It translates to CASSSPGQGLNTEAFF. Complete variable domain (other parts from reference TRBV13 and TRBJ1-1): AAGVIQSPRHLIKEKRETATLKCYPIPRHDTVYWYQQGPGQDPQFLISFYEKMQSDKGSIPDRFSAQQFSDYHSELNMSSLELGDSALYFCASSSPGQGLNTEAFFGQGTRLTVV.

This clone was recorded a few times. The chain carries TRBV7-6 and TRBJ1-3; D is undetermined. Trimming shortened V by 1 base and J by 2 bases, and 15 bases separated the two germline ends. The CDR3 length is 17 residues. The germline CDR1 and CDR2 sequences are SGHVS and FNYEAQ. CDR3 nucleotide sequence: TGTGCCAGCAGCTTAGAATCGGGGAACGGGGCTGGAAACACCATATATTTT. Translation: CASSLESGNGAGNTIYF.

This CDR3 reads CASSFTGTGTDTQYF. In DNA form, the CDR3 reads TGTGCCAGCAGCTTTACTGGGACAGGCACAGATACGCAGTATTTT. The V gene is TRBV7-9, the J gene TRBJ2-3; 7 positions agree with TRBD1. CDR1 is SEHNR, CDR2 FQNEAQ, per germline (reference sequence). V was pared by 3 bases and J by 1 base, with 4 bases of the junction left unmatched. The CDR3 runs to 15 residues.

The genes are TRBV27 and TRBJ1-2, with D possibly TRBD1 on 6 matching bases. From germline, CDR1 is MNHEY and CDR2 SMNVEV (reference sequence). Between the trimmed V and J ends, which lost 7 bases and 0 bases, there was a span of 15 bases. The length of the CDR3 is 15 residues. CDR3 sequence reads: CASTPRKGANYGYTF. The CDR3 region has the DNA TGTGCCAGCACCCCGAGGAAGGGGGCTAACTATGGCTACACCTTC.

This rearrangement joins TRBV21-1 to TRBJ2-2. TRBV21-1 is reported as a pseudogene. The CDR3 contains 20 residues. The CDR3 nucleotides read TGTGCCAGCAGCAAAAGGGGGGAGTGCGGCGGAAGTCGATACACCGGGGAGCTGTTTTTT. As protein: CASSKRGECGGSRYTGELFF.

The rearrangement uses TRBV3-1 (or the pseudogene TRBV3-2) and TRBJ2-1; D is undetermined. The CDR3 runs 12 residues. The V end lost 3 bases, the J end lost 11 bases, and 11 bases lay between the germline ends. From germline, CDR1 is LGHDT and CDR2 YNNKEL (reference sequence). Here the CDR3 reads CASSHVSLKQFF. CDR3 in DNA: TGTGCCAGCAGCCACGTAAGCCTCAAGCAGTTCTTC.